This T cell receptor (beta chain) was obtained from a study of identical twins. TCRdb re-called the 5' RACE reads with MiXCR, one entry per CDR3 protein. This table has 500,000 to 550,000 distinct CDR3 sequences, less than 25% appearing once. Germline V gene sequence: CDR1 SEHNR, CDR2 FQNEAQ (reference sequence). This CDR3 contains 15 residues. V dropped 6 bases and J dropped 3 bases, with 12 bases sitting between them. This sample was also put to use in a study of T cells expressing NK-cell markers. As reported in that work: From sorted CD3+CD56+NKG2C+, CD3+CD56+NKG2C- and CD3+CD56-NKG2C+ T cells came the TCR beta repertoires. Restricting sorting to alpha-beta TCR T cells was achieved in several experiments by an anti-gamma-delta TCR antibody. These clonotypes also led the CD3+CD56-NKG2C+ fraction in a few donors. The HCMV specificity of the expanded NKG2C+ T cell clones stayed unresolved.

The V gene is TRBV7-9, the J gene TRBJ1-6; D is ambiguous. Material for sequencing was CD4+ T cells sorted from blood. The clonotype comes from a woman between 18 and 29 years old in good health. The CDR3 spells CASRGVEIYNSPLHF. In nucleotides, the CDR3 is TGTGCCAGCAGGGGCGTCGAGATCTATAATTCACCCCTCCACTTT.